Listed below are T cell receptor beta chains from one sample, sequenced in a study of cytomegalovirus exposure and HLA in healthy donors. TCRdb's table, derived via immunoSEQ multiplex PCR, lists solely in-frame clones and lacks some. The data show some 200,000 clones, roughly 80% seen once. Sequencing input: PBMCs. The origin of the receptors is a woman between 35 and 50 years old in good health and CMV-seronegative. Each CDR3 is given with its conserved first and last residue. Fields, in order: CDR3 length, J gene, clone size, D gene, V gene, CDR3 protein, CDR3 DNA. D genes are given only for firm matches. Clone size is given for some rows only: seen once, a few or many times, or a class if the clone is expanded.

12 | TRBJ2-5 | . | . | TRBV25-1 | CATNKEGETQYF | TGTGCCACCAACAAGGAGGGAGAGACCCAGTACTTC
15 | TRBJ1-6 | . | TRBD1 | TRBV4-1 | CASSFDRVGGSPLHF | TGCGCCAGCAGTTTTGACAGGGTGGGTGGTTCACCCCTCCACTTT
17 | TRBJ2-6 | . | TRBD2 | TRBV19 | CASSAFTGGSGANVLTF | TGTGCCAGTAGTGCTTTTACGGGGGGCTCTGGGGCCAACGTCCTGACTTTC
15 | TRBJ1-1 | few | . | TRBV27 | CASSRGRGMNTEAFF | TGTGCCAGCTCCAGGGGAAGGGGTATGAACACTGAAGCTTTCTTT
14 | TRBJ2-3 | . | TRBD1 | TRBV6-1 | CATGTGDGTDTQYF | TGTGCCACCGGGACAGGGGACGGCACAGATACGCAGTATTTT
15 | TRBJ2-7 | . | . | TRBV5-8 | CASTSSAGISYEQYF | TGTGCCAGCACCTCCTCAGCAGGGATCTCCTACGAGCAGTACTTC
14 | TRBJ2-7 | . | . | TRBV4-1 | CASSQEGQSYEQYF | TGCGCCAGCAGCCAGGAGGGACAGTCCTACGAGCAGTACTTC
15 | TRBJ1-4 | . | . | TRBV14 | CASSQVTSTNEKLFF | TGTGCCAGCAGCCAAGTTACATCAACTAATGAAAAACTGTTTTTT
13 | TRBJ2-7 | . | TRBD1 | TRBV5-6 | CASSLDRGHEQYF | TGTGCCAGCAGCTTGGACAGGGGCCACGAGCAGTACTTC
15 | TRBJ2-7 | few | TRBD2 | TRBV7-9 | CASSSPSGTSYEQYF | TGTGCCAGCAGCTCTCCTAGCGGGACGTCCTACGAGCAGTACTTC
16 | TRBJ2-1 | . | TRBD2 | TRBV15 | CATSTIGLAPNNEQFF | TGTGCCACCAGCACAATCGGACTAGCCCCGAACAATGAGCAGTTCTTC
15 | TRBJ2-5 | . | . | TRBV19 | CASSMGQGGSETQYF | TGTGCCAGTAGTATGGGTCAGGGCGGTTCGGAGACCCAGTACTTC
13 | TRBJ2-3 | . | TRBD2 | TRBV29-1 | CSGLAGNRDTQYF | TGCAGCGGACTAGCGGGTAATCGCGATACGCAGTATTTT
13 | TRBJ2-5 | . | . | TRBV19 | CASSNRGLETQYF | TGTGCCAGTAGTAATAGGGGGTTGGAGACCCAGTACTTC
14 | TRBJ1-3 | . | . | TRBV6-1 | CASQPPGVRNTIYF | TGTGCCAGTCAACCTCCAGGGGTGAGAAACACCATATATTTT
12 | TRBJ2-7 | few | . | TRBV18 | CASSPSTYEQYF | TGTGCCAGCTCCCCGAGCACCTACGAGCAGTACTTC
15 | TRBJ1-3 | . | . | TRBV27 | CASSFGGVGGNTIYF | TGTGCCAGCAGTTTCGGGGGAGTAGGTGGAAACACCATATATTTT
15 | TRBJ1-4 | few | TRBD1 | TRBV28 | CASSWTGGTNEKLFF | TGTGCCAGCAGTTGGACAGGGGGGACTAATGAAAAACTGTTTTTT
16 | TRBJ2-7 | . | . | TRBV5-1 | CASSPAGGVKAYEQYF | TGCGCCAGCAGCCCCGCTGGCGGAGTAAAAGCCTACGAGCAGTACTTC
17 | TRBJ2-5 | . | TRBD2 | TRBV29-1 | CSVEELAGDDFGETQYF | TGCAGCGTTGAGGAACTAGCGGGAGATGATTTCGGAGAGACCCAGTACTTC
12 | TRBJ2-3 | . | TRBD2 | TRBV27 | CASSFSGGPRFF | TGTGCCAGCAGTTTCTCGGGAGGGCCTCGGTTTTTT
15 | TRBJ1-4 | . | TRBD1 | TRBV9 | CASSEDRGLGEKLFF | TGTGCCAGCAGCGAGGACAGGGGTTTGGGTGAAAAACTGTTTTTT
14 | TRBJ2-3 | . | TRBD2 | TRBV9 | CASSEGTITDTQYF | TGTGCCAGCAGTGAAGGGACTATAACAGATACGCAGTATTTT
13 | TRBJ2-5 | . | TRBD1 | TRBV30 | CAWSLDRGETQYF | TGTGCCTGGAGTCTGGACAGGGGAGAGACCCAGTACTTC
13 | TRBJ1-3 | . | . | TRBV29-1 | CSVELSSGNTIYF | TGCAGCGTTGAATTGAGCTCTGGAAACACCATATATTTT
15 | TRBJ1-1 | . | TRBD1 | TRBV27 | CASSKPGTGNTEAFF | TGTGCCAGCAGCAAACCGGGGACAGGGAACACTGAAGCTTTCTTT
14 | TRBJ1-5 | . | . | TRBV5-1 | CASSLQGDNQPQHF | TGCGCCAGCAGCTTACAAGGGGACAATCAGCCCCAGCATTTT
14 | TRBJ1-6 | . | . | TRBV28 | CASKPEGRGGPLHF | TGTGCCAGCAAACCTGAGGGACGGGGGGGACCCCTCCACTTT
15 | TRBJ2-7 | once | . | TRBV7-8 | CASSLFPRGTYEQYF | TGTGCCAGCAGCTTATTCCCCCGCGGAACCTACGAGCAGTACTTC
14 | TRBJ2-2 | . | . | TRBV19 | CASSILTATGELFF | TGTGCCAGTAGTATTCTGACAGCCACCGGGGAGCTGTTTTTT
14 | TRBJ2-6 | . | . | TRBV29-1 | CSVEAVPGANVLTF | TGCAGCGTAGAAGCCGTCCCTGGGGCCAACGTCCTGACTTTC
15 | TRBJ2-3 | . | . | TRBV5-1 | CASSFRGFSTDTQYF | TGCGCCAGCAGCTTCCGGGGGTTTAGCACAGATACGCAGTATTTT
12 | TRBJ2-7 | . | . | TRBV30 | CAWSVGGYEQYF | TGTGCCTGGAGTGTAGGGGGATACGAGCAGTACTTC
13 | TRBJ2-3 | . | . | TRBV4-1 | CASSQPMTDTQYF | TGCGCCAGCAGCCAACCAATGACAGATACGCAGTATTTT
13 | TRBJ2-7 | . | TRBD2 | TRBV30 | CAWSTGGPYEQYF | TGTGCCTGGAGTACGGGAGGGCCCTACGAGCAGTACTTC
12 | TRBJ1-1 | . | . | TRBV28 | CASSLDSTEAFF | TGTGCCAGCAGTTTGGACAGCACTGAAGCTTTCTTT
15 | TRBJ2-7 | . | TRBD1 | TRBV18 | CASSPSRDSSYEQYF | TGTGCCAGCTCACCTAGCCGGGACAGTAGCTACGAGCAGTACTTC
13 | TRBJ1-5 | . | TRBD1 | TRBV19 | CASRDRDNQPQHF | TGTGCCAGCCGCGACAGGGACAATCAGCCCCAGCATTTT
12 | TRBJ2-3 | . | . | TRBV29-1 | CSVAWAPDTQYF | TGCAGCGTTGCGTGGGCTCCAGATACGCAGTATTTT
17 | TRBJ2-3 | . | TRBD1 | TRBV2 | CASSTGGGGKSTDTQYF | TGTGCCAGCAGTACAGGGGGCGGTGGGAAGAGCACAGATACGCAGTATTTT
16 | TRBJ2-1 | . | . | TRBV6-5 | CASSSGLRSSYNEQFF | TGTGCCAGCAGTTCAGGACTGAGAAGCTCCTACAATGAGCAGTTCTTC
14 | TRBJ2-3 | . | . | TRBV6-1 | CASKLELPTDTQYF | TGTGCCTCCAAATTGGAACTACCCACAGATACGCAGTATTTT
14 | TRBJ1-2 | . | . | TRBV19 | CASSIAPGALGYTF | TGTGCCAGTAGTATTGCCCCAGGGGCACTTGGCTACACCTTC